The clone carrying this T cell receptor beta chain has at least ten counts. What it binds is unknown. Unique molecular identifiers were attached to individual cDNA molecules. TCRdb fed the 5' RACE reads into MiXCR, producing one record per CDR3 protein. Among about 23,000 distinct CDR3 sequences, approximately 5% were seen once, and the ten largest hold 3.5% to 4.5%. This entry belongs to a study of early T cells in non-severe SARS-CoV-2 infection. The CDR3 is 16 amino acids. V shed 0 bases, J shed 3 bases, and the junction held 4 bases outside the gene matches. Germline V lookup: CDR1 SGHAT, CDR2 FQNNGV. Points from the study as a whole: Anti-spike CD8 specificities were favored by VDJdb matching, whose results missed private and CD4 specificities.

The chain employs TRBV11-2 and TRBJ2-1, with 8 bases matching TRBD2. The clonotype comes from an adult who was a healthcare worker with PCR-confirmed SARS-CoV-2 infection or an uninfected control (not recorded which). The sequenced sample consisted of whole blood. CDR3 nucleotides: TGTGCCAGCAGCTTAGATCTAGCGGGCCTCTACAATGAGCAGTTCTTC. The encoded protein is CASSLDLAGLYNEQFF.